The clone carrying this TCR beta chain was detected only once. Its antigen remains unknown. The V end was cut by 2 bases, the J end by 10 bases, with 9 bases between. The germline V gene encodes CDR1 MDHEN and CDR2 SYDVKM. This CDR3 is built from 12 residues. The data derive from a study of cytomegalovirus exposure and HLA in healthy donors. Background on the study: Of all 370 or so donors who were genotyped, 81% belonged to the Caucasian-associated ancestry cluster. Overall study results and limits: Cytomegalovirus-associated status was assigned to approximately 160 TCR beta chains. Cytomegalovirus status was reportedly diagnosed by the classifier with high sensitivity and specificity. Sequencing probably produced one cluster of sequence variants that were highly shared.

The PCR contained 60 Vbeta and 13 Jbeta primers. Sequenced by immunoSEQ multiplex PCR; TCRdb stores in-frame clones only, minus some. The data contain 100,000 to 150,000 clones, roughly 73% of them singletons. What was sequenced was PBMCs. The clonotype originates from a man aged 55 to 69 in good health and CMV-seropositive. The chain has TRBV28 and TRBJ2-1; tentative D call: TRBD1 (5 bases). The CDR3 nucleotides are TGTGCCAGCAGTTTAGGGGCAAGGGAGCAGTTCTTC. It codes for CASSLGAREQFF.